This T cell receptor beta chain was identified in a study of shared clonotypes between healthy human individuals. The length of the CDR3 is 14 residues. V was trimmed by 7 bases and J by 7 bases, leaving 17 bases between them. Germline CDR1 reads SNHLY; CDR2 reads FYNNEI. Only in-frame clones appear in the TCRdb table, and some are missing; sequencing was by immunoSEQ multiplex PCR. The data contain about 460,000 clones, 75% to 80% of them seen just once; the ten biggest clones take up around 13%. V gene TRBV2 combines with J gene TRBJ1-5; possible D gene TRBD1, 6 bases. The sample taken for sequencing was PBMCs. The sequence came from a middle-aged woman in good health. Some clones in this sample may be carry-over from other donors' samples. In DNA form, the CDR3 reads TGTGCCAGCACCGAGGGGAGGGGGAACCAGCCCCAGCATTTT. Protein product: CASTEGRGNQPQHF.